The table lists the clone carrying this T cell receptor beta chain with a few counts. This record belongs to a study of blood T cell repertoires in COVID-19. Generated by immunoSEQ multiplex PCR, the TCRdb table keeps only in-frame clones and is missing some. The sample consists of approximately 46,000 clones, 80% to 90% of them appearing once. The sequence was collected from a woman in her 70s in a cohort sampled during active COVID-19. Sequenced: peripheral blood.

CDR3 sequence reads: CAAGRDSPLHF. For the CDR3, the DNA is TGTGCCGCCGGGAGGGATTCACCCCTCCACTTT. V gene TRBV7-9 combines with J gene TRBJ1-6; the D is unclear. Germline lookup yields CDR1 SEHNR and CDR2 FQNEAQ (reference sequence). Trimming shortened V by 11 bases and J by 8 bases, and 10 bases separated the two germline ends. This CDR3 has 11 residues.